Many counts were recorded for the clone carrying this T cell receptor beta chain. Antigen unknown. Trimming pared 5 bases from V and 5 bases from J, leaving 8 bases between. The CDR3 sequence is 11 residues long. The germline V gene has CDR1 DFQATT and CDR2 SNEGSKA (reference sequence). This sample stems from a study of CD8 T cells in ankylosing spondylitis. Points from the study as a whole: A TCR beta motif of eight or nine highly homologous variants seemed to mark ankylosing spondylitis blood. Clones tied to disease were said to be significantly enriched in matched ankylosing spondylitis synovial fluid. Researchers report that disease-linked clones proved CD8+ and relatively rare in peripheral blood.

A quantitative 5'-RACE method, one with molecular barcodes, was used to make TCR beta libraries. TCRdb independently ran MiXCR on the 5' RACE reads; one entry per CDR3 protein. The table records 700,000 to 1,000,000 distinct CDR3 sequences, over 9.5% of them present only once. The receptor was derived from a male donor with ankylosing spondylitis. The specimen was blood, either unsorted or a sorted T cell fraction (not recorded which). V gene TRBV20-1 combines with J gene TRBJ2-3; tentatively, D is TRBD1 (6 bases). The CDR3 DNA reads TGCAGTGCTCTGACAGGAGATACGCAGTATTTT. Translated, it gives CSALTGDTQYF.